The 3 T cell receptor beta chains below all came from one sample that was sequenced in a study of Graves' ophthalmopathy and Graves' hyperthyroidism. As the template, RNA transcripts were used to amplify TCR beta CDR3 regions. The library came from an HTBI-primed first-round RT-PCR and a second-round multiplex PCR. TCRdb recomputed calls from the multiplex PCR reads with MiXCR, one row per CDR3 protein. Altogether almost 750,000 distinct CDR3 sequences are present, 40% being singletons, with the ten largest covering around 40%. Sample: peripheral blood. Every receptor here comes from an adult man with Graves' ophthalmopathy.

V usage is TRBV10-1 and J usage is TRBJ2-5; 10 positions agree with TRBD2. The CDR3 has 15 residues. Per the germline V gene, CDR1 is WNHNN and CDR2 is SYGVQD (reference sequence). J gave up 3 bases and V 5 bases, and 6 bases lay outside the gene matches. CDR3 DNA sequence: TGCGCCAGCAGTTCACTAGCGGGACTTGAAGAGACCCAGTACTTC. Its translation: CASSSLAGLEETQYF.

This chain connects TRBV10-3 to TRBJ2-1, with D hard to call. CDR3 length: 10 residues. The ends were cut back, 8 bases at V and 8 bases at J, with 7 bases in the middle. Germline loops: CDR1 ENHRY, CDR2 SYGVKD. The CDR3 reads CAILYHEQFF. Here the CDR3 DNA reads TGTGCCATCTTGTACCATGAGCAGTTCTTC.

Concerning this clonotype itself: The CDR3 end shows no conserved phenylalanine or tryptophan, and so a read error is likely. The DNA is left out, because the CDR3 cannot be placed on it with certainty; the CDR3 is given as TCRdb lists it. The chain carries TRBV15 and TRBJ1-4; the table's D call, TRBD1, has no DNA check behind it. With termini counted, the CDR3 has 9 amino acids. Germline-derived CDR1 and CDR2 are LNHNV and YYDKDF (reference sequence). The CDR3 loop is CATSRTGGV.